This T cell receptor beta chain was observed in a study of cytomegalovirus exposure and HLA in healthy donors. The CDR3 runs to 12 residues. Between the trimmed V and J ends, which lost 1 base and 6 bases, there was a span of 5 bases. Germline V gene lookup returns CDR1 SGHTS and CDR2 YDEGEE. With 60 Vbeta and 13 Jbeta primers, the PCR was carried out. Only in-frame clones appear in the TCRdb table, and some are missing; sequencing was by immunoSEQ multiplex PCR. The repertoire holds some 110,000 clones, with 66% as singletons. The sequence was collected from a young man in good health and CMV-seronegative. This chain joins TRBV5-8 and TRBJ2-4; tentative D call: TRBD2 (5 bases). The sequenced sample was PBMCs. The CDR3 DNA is TGTGCCAGCAGCTTGCGGGGAAACATTCAGTACTTC. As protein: CASSLRGNIQYF.